This T cell receptor beta chain was identified in a study of blood T cell repertoires in COVID-19. Across the study: Collection of acute and convalescent COVID-19 samples took place in the United States, Italy and Spain. Sources were T cells, B-cell-depleted T cells, or PBMCs; the material itself was cDNA or gDNA.

Per the original methods: By means of reference gene primer amplification, nucleated cell counts were estimated. Libraries were prepared by immunoSEQ multiplex PCR; TCRdb keeps only in-frame clonotypes and omits some of them. D and trimming were read from the DNA, whereas the V and J calls and clone size are those reported in that table. The sample lists about 120,000 clones, approximately 81% occurring once. The V gene's germline CDR1 is SGHRS and CDR2 YFSETQ. The CDR3 loop spans 16 amino acids. Trimming removed 2 bases at V and 4 bases at J, with 16 bases between. The clonotype originates from a man aged 35 to 55 with acute or convalescent COVID-19. The sequenced material came from peripheral blood. The genes are TRBV5-1 and TRBJ2-1; D perhaps matches TRBD2 (5 bases). CDR3 sequence reads: CASSFVVFGEYNEQFF. The CDR3 DNA reads as TGCGCCAGCAGCTTTGTTGTCTTTGGGGAGTACAATGAGCAGTTCTTC.